The clone carrying this TCR beta chain was detected many times. Its antigen remains unknown. In the library, unique molecular identifiers were attached to individual cDNA molecules. Authors' methods: A per-sample median of roughly 96,000 TCRs was observed, with a range of roughly 20,000 to 690,600. TCRdb re-analysed the RACE reads in MiXCR, keeping a single row per CDR3 protein. It is TCRdb's table, rather than the study itself, that gives the V and J calls and clone size. The table has 80,000 to 100,000 distinct CDR3 sequences, just under 9% seen once. The sample originates from a study of human T cells and chemical hapten exposure. Study as a whole: Mainly, slight library volume differences in the pool made TCR yields vary.

Time point: healthy volunteer bleed at 2 weeks. Total RNA was isolated from whole blood that had not been fractionated. Study-level results: With DPC sensitization, TCRs exceeding 1 in 1000 frequency showed no change.

Germline V gene sequence: CDR1 ENHRY, CDR2 SYGVKD. The ends were cut back, 9 bases at V and 1 base at J, with 16 bases in the middle. The CDR3 sequence is 14 residues long. Input material: whole blood. The source of this sequence is a female donor in good health. Some clones in this sample may be carry-over from other donors' samples. The J gene is TRBJ2-7, the V gene TRBV10-3; D is possibly TRBD1 (6 bases). The CDR3 sequence: CAMSSRGDSYEQYF. The CDR3 coding sequence is TGTGCCATGTCCAGCAGGGGCGATTCCTACGAGCAGTACTTC.